This passage covers 10 T cell receptor beta chains from one sample sequenced in a study of blood T cell repertoires in COVID-19. Sequencing was performed with immunoSEQ multiplex PCR; in TCRdb, only in-frame clones are kept and a portion is missing. Found here are approximately 530,000 clones, 85% to 90% of them singletons; the top ten hold less than 9%. The specimen sequenced was peripheral blood. The receptors derive from a woman aged 45-59 years with COVID-19, enrolled during active disease.

A note on this clone: Mismatch with germline at one junction end may stem from a read error. V and J are TRBV28 and TRBJ2-7, with TRBD2 matching 12 bases. This CDR3 comprises 14 residues. CDR1 and CDR2 from the germline V gene are MDHEN and SYDVKM. CDR3 sequence reads: CASSLGLAGGLRAF. The CDR3 DNA reads as TGTGCCAGCAGTTTAGGCCTAGCGGGGGGGCTTCGGGCTTTC.

This chain connects TRBV3-1 (or the pseudogene TRBV3-2) to TRBJ1-1, with a possible D match to TRBD1 (6 bases). This CDR3 contains 14 residues. Trimming left V 1 base short and J 7 bases short, with 13 bases between. Per germline, CDR1 LGHDT and CDR2 YNNKEL (reference sequence). In nucleotides, the CDR3 is TGTGCCAGCAGCCAAGGGACCTTAGGGGGTGAAGCTTTCTTT. It codes for CASSQGTLGGEAFF.

The rearrangement uses TRBV9 and TRBJ1-6; 7 bases line up with TRBD1. With 4 bases clipped from V and 8 bases from J, the junction kept 9 bases outside the gene matches. CDR3 length: 15 amino acids. CDR1 is SGDLS, CDR2 YYNGEE, per germline. CDR3 nucleotide sequence: TGTGCCAGCAGCCCCGAGGGGGCCTGGGATTCACCCCTCCACTTT. Its protein is CASSPEGAWDSPLHF.

The chain recombines TRBV11-2 with TRBJ2-1; 7 positions agree with TRBD1. Germline V lookup: CDR1 SGHAT, CDR2 FQNNGV. J lost 3 bases, V lost 5 bases, and 4 bases had no gene match. CDR3 length equals 14 residues. The DNA of the CDR3 is TGTGCCAGCAGCCAGGGACAGAACTACAATGAGCAGTTCTTC. Its translation: CASSQGQNYNEQFF.

The chain joins TRBV6-5 to TRBJ2-7, with TRBD1 matching over 7 bases. The CDR3 totals 15 residues. Trimming cost V 10 bases and J 1 base; bases outside gene matches: 13. Germline values: CDR1 MNHEY, CDR2 SVGAGI. CDR3 region: CATPGKGGSSYEQYF. As DNA, the CDR3 is TGTGCCACTCCTGGTAAAGGGGGCTCTTCCTACGAGCAGTACTTC.

The V gene is TRBV9, the J gene TRBJ2-2, with D maybe TRBD1 (6 bases). The length of the CDR3 is 15 residues. Deletions cut 3 bases from V and 4 bases from J, with 13 bases between. Germline CDR1 SGDLS, CDR2 YYNGEE. This chain's CDR3 is CASSATGQATGELFF. CDR3 nucleotide sequence: TGTGCCAGCAGCGCTACAGGGCAGGCCACCGGGGAGCTGTTTTTT.

The chain has TRBV4-1 and TRBJ1-1; D possibly corresponds to TRBD1 (6 bases). The CDR3 sequence is 17 residues long. V lost 7 bases to trimming and J lost 5 bases, with 26 bases between them. Germline CDR1 MGHRA, CDR2 YSYEKL. This CDR3 reads CASTPSPWRGGGTEAFF. The CDR3 DNA reads as TGCGCCAGCACCCCAAGCCCGTGGAGGGGAGGGGGAACTGAAGCTTTCTTT.

V gene TRBV27 combines with J gene TRBJ1-2; TRBD1 might be the D (6 bases). Looked up from germline, CDR1 is MNHEY and CDR2 is SMNVEV (reference sequence). Trimming pared 3 bases from V and 8 bases from J, leaving 31 bases between. The CDR3 is 19 residues long. CDR3 sequence (DNA): TGTGCCAGCAGTTTGTGGAGTAGCGGGACACTACTTTCGGCGTCGGGCTACACCTTC. Its protein is CASSLWSSGTLLSASGYTF.

This clone has just a few counts. The rearrangement links TRBV19 to TRBJ1-1; 8 nucleotides match TRBD1. Germline assignment: CDR1 LNHDA and CDR2 SQIVND (reference sequence). J was trimmed by 3 bases and V by 5 bases; bases with no gene match: 5. The CDR3 runs 14 residues. The CDR3 loop reads CASSDSTGDTEAFF. The CDR3 nucleotides read TGTGCCAGTAGTGATTCGACAGGGGACACTGAAGCTTTCTTT.

The V and J genes are TRBV11-2 and TRBJ1-1; 9 bases align to TRBD1. Trimming cost V 5 bases and J 6 bases; bases outside gene matches: 10. The CDR3 spans 15 residues. From germline, CDR1 is SGHAT and CDR2 FQNNGV. The CDR3 bases are TGTGCCAGCAGCCCACGAACGACAGGGGGTGCTGAAGCTTTCTTT. It specifies CASSPRTTGGAEAFF.